These 15 T cell receptor beta chains were all obtained from the same sample, sequenced in a study of cytomegalovirus exposure and HLA in healthy donors. The PCR made use of 60 Vbeta and 13 Jbeta primers. Sequencing used immunoSEQ multiplex PCR; TCRdb keeps in-frame clones, though not all of them. The listing contains about 92,000 clones. Material: PBMCs. The receptors here all came from a man aged 45-60 years in good health and CMV-seropositive.

The chain recombines TRBV19 with TRBJ1-3; 7 positions agree with TRBD1. Germline CDR1 and CDR2: LNHDA and SQIVND (reference sequence). The CDR3 covers 14 residues. Trimming removed 5 bases from V and 10 bases from J; junction bases left unmatched: 11. The CDR3 DNA sequence: TGTGCCAGTAGTCAAGGACAGGCTTGGCAAACCATATATTTT. As protein: CASSQGQAWQTIYF. Complete variable domain (other parts from reference TRBV19 and TRBJ1-3): DGGITQSPKYLFRKEGQNVTLSCEQNLNHDAMYWYRQDPGQGLRLIYYSQIVNDFQKGDIAEGYSVSREKKESFPLTVTSAQKNPTAFYLCASSQGQAWQTIYFGEGSWLTVV.

The V and J genes are TRBV4-2 and TRBJ1-1, with TRBD1 matching 7 bases. CDR1 and CDR2 from the germline V gene are LGHNA and YNFKEQ. V lost 2 bases and J lost 3; bases outside the gene matches: 6. This CDR3 spans 15 amino acids. The CDR3 loop reads CASSQQTTGYTEAFF. As DNA, the CDR3 is TGTGCCAGCAGCCAACAGACGACAGGGTACACTGAAGCTTTCTTT.

The rearrangement uses TRBV30 and TRBJ2-2; 8 bases agree with TRBD2. Trimming took 8 bases from V and 4 from J; bases not matched to a gene: 18. Per germline, CDR1 GTSNPN and CDR2 SVGIG (reference sequence). CDR3 length: 17 amino acids. The CDR3 DNA follows: TGTGCCCCCCCGGGAGGGAGGGCCGTATTGGGCACCGGGGAGCTGTTTTTT. As protein: CAPPGGRAVLGTGELFF.

The chain joins TRBV7-9 to TRBJ2-7; the match to TRBD1 covers 7 bases. Per the germline V gene, CDR1 is SEHNR and CDR2 is FQNEAQ (reference sequence). Trimming cost V 5 bases and J 0 bases; bases outside gene matches: 10. This CDR3 region has 16 residues. This chain's CDR3 is CASSPGTGDLSYEQYV. CDR3 DNA sequence: TGTGCCAGCAGCCCAGGTACAGGGGACCTCTCCTACGAGCAGTACGTC.

The chain recombines TRBV10-3 with TRBJ2-1; 7 positions match TRBD1. This CDR3 spans 12 amino acids. With V trimmed by 7 bases and J by 8 bases, 5 bases remained unmatched. Germline values: CDR1 ENHRY, CDR2 SYGVKD. The CDR3 DNA reads as TGTGCCATCACCGATCAGGGGGATGAGCAGTTCTTC. It yields the protein CAITDQGDEQFF.

The chain combines TRBV11-3 with TRBJ2-2, with 11 bases matching TRBD2. CDR1 and CDR2 from the germline V gene are SGHNT and YENEEA. The ends lost 4 bases at V and 4 bases at J; junction bases unmatched: 8. The CDR3 covers 17 residues. CDR3 amino acids: CASSSGTSGAGTGELFF. CDR3 DNA: TGTGCCAGCAGCTCCGGGACTAGCGGAGCGGGCACCGGGGAGCTGTTTTTT. Full variable domain (outside the CDR3, taken from reference TRBV11-3 and TRBJ2-2): EAGVVQSPRYKIIEKKQPVAFWCNPISGHNTLYWYLQNLGQGPELLIRYENEEAVDDSQLPKDRFSAERLKGVDSTLKIQPAELGDSAVYLCASSSGTSGAGTGELFFGEGSRLTVL.

V usage is TRBV14 and J usage is TRBJ2-5; D is unclear. The ends were cut back, 2 bases at V and 3 bases at J, with 10 bases in the middle. Germline loops: CDR1 SGHDN, CDR2 FVKESK. The CDR3 covers 14 residues. DNA for the CDR3: TGTGCCAGCAGCCAATTCCCGGTGGAAGAGACCCAGTACTTC. Protein product: CASSQFPVEETQYF.

The chain carries TRBV2 and TRBJ1-3; D might be TRBD1 (5 bases). The CDR3 is made up of 13 amino acids. Germline V gene sequence: CDR1 SNHLY, CDR2 FYNNEI. V dropped 7 bases and J dropped 0 bases, with 7 bases sitting between them. The CDR3 reads CASIRGSGNTIYF. The CDR3 coding sequence is TGTGCCAGCATAAGGGGCTCTGGAAACACCATATATTTT.

The rearrangement links TRBV7-2 to TRBJ1-3; a weak D match, TRBD1 (6 bases). V was trimmed by 4 bases and J by 0 bases, leaving 13 bases between them. Germline V gene sequence: CDR1 SGHTA, CDR2 FQGNSA. The CDR3 is 16 amino acids. The CDR3 DNA follows: TGTGCCAGCAGCTCGACGGGACAAAGCTCTGGAAACACCATATATTTT. Translation gives CASSSTGQSSGNTIYF.

The V and J genes are TRBV18 and TRBJ2-2; 7 positions match TRBD1. V was clipped by 3 bases and J by 3 bases; unmatched bases: 7. This CDR3 has 16 residues. Germline lookup yields CDR1 KGHSH and CDR2 LQKENI. The CDR3 bases are TGTGCCAGCTCACCTCCGACGGGACAGTACACCGGGGAGCTGTTTTTT. This translates into CASSPPTGQYTGELFF.

The CDR3 sequence is CASSGSWVGVDYNEQFF. CDR3 sequence (DNA): TGTGCCAGCAGTGGATCTTGGGTGGGCGTCGACTACAATGAGCAGTTCTTC. The rearrangement uses TRBV6-1 and TRBJ2-1; unclear D gene. Trimming cost V 4 bases and J 3 bases, with 19 bases left between them. This CDR3 is built from 17 residues. Germline CDR1 reads MNHNS; CDR2 reads SASEGT.

The gene calls are TRBV7-9 and TRBJ2-3; no clear D. Trimming took off 6 bases at V and 3 bases at J, with 7 bases between the two ends. The CDR3 spans 12 residues. CDR1 SEHNR and CDR2 FQNEAQ come from the germline V gene (reference sequence). CDR3 region: CASSLYTDTQYF. The DNA of the CDR3 is TGTGCCAGCAGTCTGTATACAGATACGCAGTATTTT.

The chain couples TRBV15 to TRBJ1-5; 7 bases are a match to TRBD1. V lost 3 bases and J lost 3; bases outside the gene matches: 14. In germline, CDR1 is LNHNV, CDR2 YYDKDF (reference sequence). The CDR3 runs 18 residues. CDR3: CATSRRGLGQATNQPQHF. The CDR3 DNA reads TGTGCCACCAGCAGGAGGGGCCTCGGACAGGCAACCAATCAGCCCCAGCATTTT. The full variable domain, with the rest looked up from reference TRBV15 and TRBJ1-5, is DAMVIQNPRYQVTQFGKPVTLSCSQTLNHNVMYWYQQKSSQAPKLLFHYYDKDFNNEADTPDNFQSRRPNTSFCFLDIRSPGLGDTAMYLCATSRRGLGQATNQPQHFGDGTRLSIL.

The chain has TRBV6-1 and TRBJ2-7; TRBD2 matches 13 bases. The trim removed 4 bases at V and 5 bases at J, leaving 11 bases unmatched. Germline assignment: CDR1 MNHNS and CDR2 SASEGT. This CDR3 has 17 residues. CDR3 protein: CASSGTGTSGILDEQYV. CDR3 coding DNA: TGTGCCAGCAGTGGGACCGGGACTAGCGGGATTCTGGACGAGCAGTACGTC.

The V call is TRBV6-6, the J call TRBJ1-1; D perhaps matches TRBD1 (6 bases). This CDR3 contains 13 residues. Germline-derived CDR1 and CDR2 are MNHNY and SVGAGI (reference sequence). Deletions cut 4 bases from V and 1 base from J, with 7 bases between. The CDR3 spells CASSWTENTEAFF. Here the CDR3 DNA reads TGTGCCAGCAGTTGGACAGAGAACACTGAAGCTTTCTTT.